This TCR beta chain comes out of a study of monozygotic twins with inflammatory bowel disease. cDNA synthesis was performed in eight separate reactions for each sample. TCRdb reprocessed the 5' RACE reads, with one entry per CDR3 protein and no DNA. The sample table includes 200,000 to 250,000 distinct CDR3 sequences. No T cells were sorted before total RNA was taken from whole blood. The germline CDR1 and CDR2 sequences are SEHNR and FQNEAQ (reference sequence). The CDR3 covers 15 residues. Concerning this clonotype: Antigen unknown.

General observations from the study: Evidence failed to back one strong IBD-linked signal or clonotype. Reduced clonotype sharing with other individuals was observed in IBD patients relative to healthy twins, especially with disease activity.

Source material: blood. The chain combines TRBV7-9 with TRBJ2-3. This receptor was identified in a human donor with ulcerative colitis or Crohn's disease, or a healthy co-twin of an affected twin (not recorded which). CDR3 protein: CASSLAVLGGDTQYF.